This T cell receptor beta chain was sequenced in a study of OX40 agonist ivuxolimab in advanced cancers. As for the study in general: Two patients with cutaneous melanoma and one with hepatocellular carcinoma, three in total, showed partial responses. Study findings and constraints: CD8+ T cells (on average) carried more expanded clones than CD4+ T cells. There were also nonresponders showing low normalized T-cell clonal expansion.

The protocol was immunoSEQ multiplex PCR, while the TCRdb copy is restricted to in-frame clones and leaves out a portion. Here the sample spans around 76,000 clones, approximately 80% being singletons. Remarks on this clone: Its antigen is not known.

This CDR3 is 17 amino acids long. Germline CDR1 reads MGHRA; CDR2 reads YSYEKL. V dropped 2 bases and J dropped 1 base, with 17 bases sitting between them. The clonotype was recovered from an adult with an advanced solid tumor such as melanoma, head and neck, liver or kidney cancer. Source: CD4+ or CD8+ T cells sorted from blood, taken in a trial of the OX40 agonist ivuxolimab. This chain joins TRBV4-1 and TRBJ1-1, with D perhaps TRBD1 (6 bases). CDR3 sequence: CASSQLIAGTTNTEAFF. In DNA form, the CDR3 reads TGCGCCAGCAGCCAACTAATCGCCGGGACAACGAACACTGAAGCTTTCTTT.